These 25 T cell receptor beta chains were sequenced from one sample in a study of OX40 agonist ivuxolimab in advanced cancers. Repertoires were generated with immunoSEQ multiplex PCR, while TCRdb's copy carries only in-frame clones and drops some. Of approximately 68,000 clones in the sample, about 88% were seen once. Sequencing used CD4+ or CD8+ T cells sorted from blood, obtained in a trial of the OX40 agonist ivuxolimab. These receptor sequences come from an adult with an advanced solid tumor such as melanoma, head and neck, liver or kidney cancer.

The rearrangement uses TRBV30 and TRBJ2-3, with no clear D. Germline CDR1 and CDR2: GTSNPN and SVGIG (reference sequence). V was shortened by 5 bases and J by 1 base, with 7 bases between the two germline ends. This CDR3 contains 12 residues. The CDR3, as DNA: TGTGCCTGGGGGCTGGGCACAGATACGCAGTATTTT. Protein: CAWGLGTDTQYF.

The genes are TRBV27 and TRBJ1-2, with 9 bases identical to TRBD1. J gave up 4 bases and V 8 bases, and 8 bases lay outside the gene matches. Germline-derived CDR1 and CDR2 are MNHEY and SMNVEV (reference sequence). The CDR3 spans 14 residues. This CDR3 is CASGSGQGVYGYTF. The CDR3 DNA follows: TGTGCCAGCGGCTCGGGACAGGGTGTCTATGGCTACACCTTC.

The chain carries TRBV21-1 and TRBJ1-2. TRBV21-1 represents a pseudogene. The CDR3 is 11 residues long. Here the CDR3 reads CASKGLYGYTF. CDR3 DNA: TGTGCCAGCAAAGGGTTATATGGCTACACCTTC.

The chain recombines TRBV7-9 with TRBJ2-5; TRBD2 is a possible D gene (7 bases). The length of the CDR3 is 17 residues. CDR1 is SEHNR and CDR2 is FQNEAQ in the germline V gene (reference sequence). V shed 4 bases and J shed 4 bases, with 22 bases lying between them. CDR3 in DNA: TGTGCCAGCAGCTCCCCCCCCGGGGGGCCTCCGAGAGAGACCCAGTACTTC. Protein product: CASSSPPGGPPRETQYF.

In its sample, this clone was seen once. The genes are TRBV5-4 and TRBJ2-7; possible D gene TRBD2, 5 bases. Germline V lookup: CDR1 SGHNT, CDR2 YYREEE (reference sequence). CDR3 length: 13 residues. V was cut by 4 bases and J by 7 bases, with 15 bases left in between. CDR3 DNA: TGTGCCAGCAGCCTACCACGGACTGAAGAGCAGTACTTC. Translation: CASSLPRTEEQYF.

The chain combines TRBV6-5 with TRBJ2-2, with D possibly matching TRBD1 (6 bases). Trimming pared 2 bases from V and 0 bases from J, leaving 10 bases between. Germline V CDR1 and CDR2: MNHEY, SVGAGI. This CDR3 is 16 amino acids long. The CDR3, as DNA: TGTGCCAGCAGTTACACAGGGCTACCGAACACCGGGGAGCTGTTTTTT. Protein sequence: CASSYTGLPNTGELFF.

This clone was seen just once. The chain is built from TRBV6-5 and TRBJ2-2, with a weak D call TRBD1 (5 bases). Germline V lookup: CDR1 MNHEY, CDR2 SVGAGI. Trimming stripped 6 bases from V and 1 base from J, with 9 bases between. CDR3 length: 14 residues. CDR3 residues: CASRHGQNTGELFF. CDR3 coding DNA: TGTGCCAGCAGACATGGACAGAACACCGGGGAGCTGTTTTTT.

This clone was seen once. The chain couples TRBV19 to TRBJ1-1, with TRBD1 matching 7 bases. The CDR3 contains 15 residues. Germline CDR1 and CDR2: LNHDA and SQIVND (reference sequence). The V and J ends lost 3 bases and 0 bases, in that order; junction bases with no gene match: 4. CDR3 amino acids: CASSIRDRVNTEAFF. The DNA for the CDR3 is TGTGCCAGTAGTATTCGAGACAGGGTGAACACTGAAGCTTTCTTT.

CDR3 in DNA: TGTGCCAGCAGTGATGGCAGGGTAGAGGTACGCTACGAGCAGTACTTC. Amino acid sequence: CASSDGRVEVRYEQYF. V and J are TRBV25-1 and TRBJ2-7, with D tentatively TRBD1 (5 bases). V was cut by 3 bases and J by 3 bases, with 18 bases left in between. The germline V gene has CDR1 MGHDK and CDR2 SYGVNS. There are 16 residues in the CDR3.

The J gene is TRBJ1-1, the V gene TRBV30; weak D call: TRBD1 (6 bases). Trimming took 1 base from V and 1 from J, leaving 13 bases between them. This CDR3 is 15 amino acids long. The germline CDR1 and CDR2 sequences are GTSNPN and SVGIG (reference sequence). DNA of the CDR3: TGTGCCTGGAGTGCGTCGGAACAGGGGAACACTGAAGCTTTCTTT. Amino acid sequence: CAWSASEQGNTEAFF. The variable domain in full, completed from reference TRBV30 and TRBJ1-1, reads SQTIHQWPATLVQPVGSPLSLECTVEGTSNPNLYWYRQAAGRGLQLLFYSVGIGQISSEVPQNLSASRPQDRQFILSSKKLLLSDSGFYLCAWSASEQGNTEAFFGQGTRLTVV.

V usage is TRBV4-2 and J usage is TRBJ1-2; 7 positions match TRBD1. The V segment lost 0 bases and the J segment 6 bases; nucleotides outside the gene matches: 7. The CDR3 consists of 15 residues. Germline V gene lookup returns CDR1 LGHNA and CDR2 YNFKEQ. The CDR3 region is CASSQESGGKNGYTF. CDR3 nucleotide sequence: TGTGCCAGCAGCCAAGAGTCAGGGGGTAAAAATGGCTACACCTTC.

CDR3 coding DNA: TGTGCCAGCAGTGAAGTTACAGGGGTGTATGGCTACACCTTC. This gives the protein CASSEVTGVYGYTF. The V gene is TRBV6-1, the J gene TRBJ1-2; 7 bases align to TRBD1. CDR3 length: 14 amino acids. CDR1 and CDR2 (germline): MNHNS, SASEGT. The junction had 4 bases not matched to a gene; V was cut back by 1 base and J by 5 bases.

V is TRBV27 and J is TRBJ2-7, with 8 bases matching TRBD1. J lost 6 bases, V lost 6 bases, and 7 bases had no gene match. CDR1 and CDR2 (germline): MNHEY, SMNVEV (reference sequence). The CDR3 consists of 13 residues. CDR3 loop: CASRKDRGGEQYF. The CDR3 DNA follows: TGTGCCAGCAGGAAAGACAGGGGAGGCGAGCAGTACTTC.

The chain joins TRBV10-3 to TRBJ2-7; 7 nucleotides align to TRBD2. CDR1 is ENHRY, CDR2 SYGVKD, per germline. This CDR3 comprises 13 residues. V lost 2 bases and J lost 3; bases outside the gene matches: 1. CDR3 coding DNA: TGTGCCATCAGTGAGGTAGCGGGCTACGAGCAGTACTTC. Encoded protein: CAISEVAGYEQYF.

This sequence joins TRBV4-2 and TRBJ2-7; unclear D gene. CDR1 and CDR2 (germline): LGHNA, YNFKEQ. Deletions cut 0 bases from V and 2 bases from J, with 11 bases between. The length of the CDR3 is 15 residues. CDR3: CASSQDWTEPYEQYF. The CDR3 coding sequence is TGTGCCAGCAGCCAAGATTGGACGGAGCCCTACGAGCAGTACTTC.

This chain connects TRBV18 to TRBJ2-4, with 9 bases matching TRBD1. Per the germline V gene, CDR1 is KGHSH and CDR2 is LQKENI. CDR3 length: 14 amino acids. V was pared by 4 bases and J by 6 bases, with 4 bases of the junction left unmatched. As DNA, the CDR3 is TGTGCCAGCTCACACAGGGGGCCGGGAAACATTCAGTACTTC. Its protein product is CASSHRGPGNIQYF.

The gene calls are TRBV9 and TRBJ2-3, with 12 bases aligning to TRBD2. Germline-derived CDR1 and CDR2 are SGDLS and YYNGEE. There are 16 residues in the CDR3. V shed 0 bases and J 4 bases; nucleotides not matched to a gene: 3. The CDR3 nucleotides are TGTGCCAGCAGCGTAGGGGCTAGCGGGAGGGCAGATACGCAGTATTTT. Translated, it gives CASSVGASGRADTQYF.

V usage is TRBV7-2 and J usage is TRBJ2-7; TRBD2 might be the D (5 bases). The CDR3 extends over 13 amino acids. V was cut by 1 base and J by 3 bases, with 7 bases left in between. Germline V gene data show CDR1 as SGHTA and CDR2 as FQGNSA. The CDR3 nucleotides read TGTGCCAGCAGCTTAGTGCGGGTCTACGAGCAGTACTTC. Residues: CASSLVRVYEQYF.

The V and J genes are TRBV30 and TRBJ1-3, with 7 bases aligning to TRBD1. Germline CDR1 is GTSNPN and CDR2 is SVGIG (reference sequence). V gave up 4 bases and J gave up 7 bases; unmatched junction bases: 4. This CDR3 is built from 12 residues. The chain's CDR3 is CAWKGGGNTIYF. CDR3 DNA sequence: TGTGCCTGGAAGGGAGGGGGCAACACCATATATTTT.

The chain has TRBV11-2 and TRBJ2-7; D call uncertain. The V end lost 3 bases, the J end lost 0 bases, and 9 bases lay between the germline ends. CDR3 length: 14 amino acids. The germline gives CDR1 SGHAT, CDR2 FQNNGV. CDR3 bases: TGTGCCAGCAGCTTCGCTACGGACTCCTACGAGCAGTACTTC. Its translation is CASSFATDSYEQYF.

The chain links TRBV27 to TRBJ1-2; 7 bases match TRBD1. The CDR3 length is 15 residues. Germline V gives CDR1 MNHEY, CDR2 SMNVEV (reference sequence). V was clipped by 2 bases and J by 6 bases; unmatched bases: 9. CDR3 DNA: TGTGCCAGCAGTTTAACCCTCACAGGGGAGAATGGCTACACCTTC. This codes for CASSLTLTGENGYTF.

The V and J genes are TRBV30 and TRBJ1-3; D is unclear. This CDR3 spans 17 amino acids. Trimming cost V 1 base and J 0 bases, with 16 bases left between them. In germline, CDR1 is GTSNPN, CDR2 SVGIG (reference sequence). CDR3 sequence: CAWSAGRTGISGNTIYF. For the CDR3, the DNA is TGTGCCTGGAGTGCCGGTCGGACCGGAATCTCTGGAAACACCATATATTTT.

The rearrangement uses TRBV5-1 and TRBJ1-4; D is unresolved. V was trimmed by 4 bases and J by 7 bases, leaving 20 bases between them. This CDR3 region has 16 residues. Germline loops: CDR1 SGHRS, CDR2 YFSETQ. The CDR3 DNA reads TGCGCCAGCAGCCCTGGGAGGCCCGTAGCTGGTGAAAAACTGTTTTTT. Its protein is CASSPGRPVAGEKLFF.

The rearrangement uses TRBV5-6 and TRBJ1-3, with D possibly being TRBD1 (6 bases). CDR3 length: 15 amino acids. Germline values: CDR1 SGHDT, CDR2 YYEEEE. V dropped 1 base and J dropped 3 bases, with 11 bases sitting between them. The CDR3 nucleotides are TGTGCCAGCAGCTTGCGAGGGGGAAATGGAAACACCATATATTTT. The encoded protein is CASSLRGGNGNTIYF.

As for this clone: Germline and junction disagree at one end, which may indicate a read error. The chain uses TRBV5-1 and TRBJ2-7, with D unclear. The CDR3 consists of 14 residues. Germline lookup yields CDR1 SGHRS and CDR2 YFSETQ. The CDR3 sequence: CASRAWSNFYEQYF. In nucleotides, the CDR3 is TGTGCCAGCAGAGCGTGGTCTAACTTTTACGAGCAGTACTTC.